This T cell receptor (beta chain) was captured in a study of graft-versus-host responses after intestinal transplantation. About the study: Each patient got anti-thymocyte globulin induction, then tacrolimus and steroids for approximately 3 years.

Generated by immunoSEQ multiplex PCR, the TCRdb table keeps only in-frame clones and is missing some. The sample records under 8,000 clones, 33% being singletons. Findings of the study overall: There were GvH clones found in recipient marrow, and some of them appeared first in ileum or blood. The presence of high graft-versus-host to host-versus-graft clonal ratios in allografts characterized patients with graft-donor T cell macrochimerism.

Co-plating was performed using about 200,000 CFSE-labeled responder cells and about 200,000 irradiated, violet-dye-labeled stimulator cells. After the reaction, proliferating CFSE-low CD3+CD4+ and CD3+CD8+ responders were sorted. The CDR3 sequence is 14 residues long. Trimming at V came to 4 bases and at J to 5 bases, leaving 7 bases not matched to a gene. Germline CDR1 and CDR2: SGHRS and YFSETQ. The V and J genes are TRBV5-1 and TRBJ1-1; TRBD1 aligns across 8 bases. This sequence was found in a human patient who was an organ donor for intestinal transplantation. The sequencing used alloreactive CD8+ T cells from a mixed lymphocyte reaction culture, collected before transplantation. Subset specified: CFSE-low proliferating T cells sorted from approximately 6-day pre-transplant mixed lymphocyte reaction (GvH or HvG direction). The DNA for the CDR3 is TGCGCCAGCAGCGAGGCAGGGGGCCGAACTGAAGCTTTCTTT. Its protein is CASSEAGGRTEAFF.